This T cell receptor (beta chain) was observed in a study of blood T cell repertoires in COVID-19. Overall study context: Collection of acute and convalescent COVID-19 samples took place in the United States, Italy and Spain.

V lost 0 bases and J 4 bases, leaving 9 bases between the germline ends. Germline CDR1 SGHRS, CDR2 YFSETQ. The CDR3 loop spans 14 amino acids. The table came from immunoSEQ multiplex PCR; TCRdb's copy has only in-frame clones and leaves some out. The table has 200,000 to 300,000 clones, 70% to 90% seen once. This receptor was obtained from a man aged 45-65 years with acute or convalescent COVID-19. Sample: peripheral blood. The V gene is TRBV5-1, the J gene TRBJ2-3; no reliable D call. CDR3 sequence: CASSLGLVPDTQYF. The DNA of the CDR3 is TGCGCCAGCAGCTTGGGATTAGTCCCAGATACGCAGTATTTT. The variable domain in full, with the rest retrieved from reference TRBV5-1 and TRBJ2-3, is KAGVTQTPRYLIKTRGQQVTLSCSPISGHRSVSWYQQTPGQGLQFLFEYFSETQRNKGNFPGRFSGRQFSNSRSEMNVSTLELGDSALYLCASSLGLVPDTQYFGPGTRLTVL.